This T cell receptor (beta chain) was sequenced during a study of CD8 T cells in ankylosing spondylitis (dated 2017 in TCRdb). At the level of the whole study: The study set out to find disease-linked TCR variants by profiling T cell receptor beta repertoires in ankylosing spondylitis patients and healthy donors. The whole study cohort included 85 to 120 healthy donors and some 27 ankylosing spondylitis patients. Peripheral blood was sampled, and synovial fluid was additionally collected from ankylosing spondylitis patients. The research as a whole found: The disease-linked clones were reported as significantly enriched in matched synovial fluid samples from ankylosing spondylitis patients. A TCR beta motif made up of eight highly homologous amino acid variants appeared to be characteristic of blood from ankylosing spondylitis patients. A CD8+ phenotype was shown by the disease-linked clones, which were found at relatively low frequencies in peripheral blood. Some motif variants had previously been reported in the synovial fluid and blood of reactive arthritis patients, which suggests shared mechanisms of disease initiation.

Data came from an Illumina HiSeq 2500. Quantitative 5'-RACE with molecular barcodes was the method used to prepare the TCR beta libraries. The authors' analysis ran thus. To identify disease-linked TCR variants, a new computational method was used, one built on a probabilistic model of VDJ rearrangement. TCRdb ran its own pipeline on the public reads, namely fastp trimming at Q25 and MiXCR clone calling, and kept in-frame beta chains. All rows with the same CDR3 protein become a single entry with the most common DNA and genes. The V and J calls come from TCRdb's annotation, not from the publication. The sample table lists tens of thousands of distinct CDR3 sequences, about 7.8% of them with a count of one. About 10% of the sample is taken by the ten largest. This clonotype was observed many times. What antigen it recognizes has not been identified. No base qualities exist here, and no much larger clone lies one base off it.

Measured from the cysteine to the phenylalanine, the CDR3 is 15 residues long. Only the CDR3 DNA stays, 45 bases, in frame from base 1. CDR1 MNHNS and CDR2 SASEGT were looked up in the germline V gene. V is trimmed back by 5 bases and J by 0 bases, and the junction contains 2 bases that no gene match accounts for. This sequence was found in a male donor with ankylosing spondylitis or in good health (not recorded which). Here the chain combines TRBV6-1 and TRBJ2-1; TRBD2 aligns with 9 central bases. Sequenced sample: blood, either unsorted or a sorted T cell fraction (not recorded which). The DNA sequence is TGTGCCAGCAGTCCACTAGCGGGCTCCTACAATGAGCAGTTCTTC. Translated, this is CASSPLAGSYNEQFF.